Detailed here is one T cell receptor (beta chain). Its target is unknown. These data are taken from a study of identical twins. Study-level results: Among beta out-of-frame sequences, excess sharing between twins appeared weaker.

Healthy Caucasians alone served as donors. TCRdb independently ran MiXCR on the 5' RACE reads; one entry per CDR3 protein. The sample carries 500,000 to 550,000 distinct CDR3 sequences, around 20% recorded once. The V end lost 4 bases, the J end lost 0 bases, and 31 bases lay between the germline ends. The germline CDR1 and CDR2 sequences are SQVTM and ANQGSEA. CDR3 size: 21 residues. These sequences were also reported in another study, on yellow fever vaccine responses in identical twins. Turning to that study: In identical twins, vaccine T cell responses appeared partly shared and partly individual.

Source material: CD4+ T cells sorted from blood. The V gene is TRBV29-1, the J gene TRBJ2-1; a possible D gene is TRBD2 (5 bases). The origin of this receptor is a woman younger than 30 in good health. The CDR3 bases are TGCAGCGTTGTGGGCCCCCGGCGAGCGGCAACAATTCACAGCTCCTACAATGAGCAGTTCTTC. Its protein product is CSVVGPRRAATIHSSYNEQFF.